This T cell receptor beta chain originates from a study of cytomegalovirus exposure and HLA in healthy donors. A word on this clone: Its antigen remains unknown.

The germline V gene encodes CDR1 SGDLS and CDR2 YYNGEE. The CDR3 has 14 residues. Trimming took 4 bases from V and 4 from J, leaving 14 bases between them. Vbeta (60) and Jbeta (13) primers were used in the PCR. Sequencing used immunoSEQ multiplex PCR; TCRdb keeps in-frame clones, though not all of them. The sample gives roughly 110,000 clones, just over 70% of which show up once; about 0.84% is in the top ten. General study results and limits: Analysis performed later found roughly 17,000 TCR beta sequences associated with HLA alleles at 0.05 false discovery rate. TCR beta V- and J-gene trimming was later associated with a missense DCLRE1C variant. Among TCR beta chains of equal frequency, HLA-associated ones were more clonally expanded in a later analysis. Later on, an analysis found that several of the most significant clusters appeared to be linked to common viral pathogens, which included parvovirus B19.

This chain uses TRBV9 with TRBJ1-1; D may be TRBD1 (6 bases). This receptor was obtained from a boy between 10 and 17 years old in good health and CMV-seronegative. The sample taken for sequencing was PBMCs. This CDR3 is CASSLGTRGTEAFF. CDR3 in DNA: TGTGCCAGCAGCCTCGGGACAAGGGGCACTGAAGCTTTCTTT.